What follows are 25 T cell receptor beta chains derived from one specimen sequenced in a study of CD8+CD57+ T cells in acquired aplastic anemia. Those patients picked for sequencing had displayed CD8+CD57+ cell expansion on flow cytometry. The study profiled TCR beta VDJ and CDR3 using genomic DNA as template. Using its own MiXCR run on the reads, TCRdb lists one record per CDR3 protein. The sample lists about 240,000 distinct CDR3 sequences; roughly half were seen once. The specimen sequenced was sorted CD4+, CD8+, or CD8+CD57+ T cells (not recorded which) from PBMCs. These receptor sequences come from a human donor with aplastic anemia.

The chain carries TRBV19 and TRBJ1-5, with D unclear. The CDR3 covers 15 residues. Germline CDR1 reads LNHDA; CDR2 reads SQIVND (reference sequence). The ends were cut back, 7 bases at V and 4 bases at J, with 17 bases in the middle. CDR3 loop: CASTIRDLPNQPQHF. The CDR3 nucleotides are TGTGCCAGTACCATTCGCGACCTGCCAAATCAGCCCCAGCATTTT.

A remark on this clonotype: At one of its ends the junction is not consistent with the germline gene, which may arise from a read error. V is TRBV19 and J is TRBJ1-3; D not resolved. The CDR3 has 13 residues. The germline V gene encodes CDR1 LNHDA and CDR2 SQIVND (reference sequence). CDR3 coding DNA: TGTGCCGGTAGTAAGGGTTCTGGAAACACCATATATTTT. As protein: CAGSKGSGNTIYF. Full variable domain (remainder filled in from reference TRBV19 and TRBJ1-3): DGGITQSPKYLFRKEGQNVTLSCEQNLNHDAMYWYRQDPGQGLRLIYYSQIVNDFQKGDIAEGYSVSREKKESFPLTVTSAQKNPTAFYLCAGSKGSGNTIYFGEGSWLTVV.

V gene TRBV7-9 combines with J gene TRBJ2-7, with 10 positions matching TRBD1. The CDR3 is made up of 14 amino acids. Germline-derived CDR1 and CDR2 are SEHNR and FQNEAQ (reference sequence). V lost 2 bases, J lost 6 bases, and 4 bases stayed unmatched. This CDR3 reads CASSLPGQGFEQYF. The CDR3 DNA reads as TGTGCCAGCAGCTTACCGGGACAGGGGTTCGAGCAGTACTTC.

The chain combines TRBV5-8 with TRBJ1-2, with unresolved D. The CDR3 covers 14 residues. V was pared by 2 bases and J by 4 bases, with 12 bases between. Germline values: CDR1 SGHTS, CDR2 YDEGEE. The CDR3 region has the DNA TGTGCCAGCAGCTTAGGATTATTCGGCTATGGCTACACCTTC. The encoded protein is CASSLGLFGYGYTF. The full variable domain, in which reference TRBV5-8 and TRBJ1-2 provide the parts outside the CDR3, is EAGVTQSPTHLIKTRGQQATLRCSPISGHTSVYWYQQALGLGLQFLLWYDEGEERNRGNFPPRFSGRQFPNYSSELNVNALELEDSALYLCASSLGLFGYGYTFGSGTRLTVV.

This clonotype has more than one count but fewer than ten. This rearrangement joins TRBV20-1 to TRBJ2-7, with 7 positions matching TRBD1. The CDR3 covers 14 residues. V was pared by 5 bases and J by 1 base, with 8 bases of the junction left unmatched. Per germline, CDR1 DFQATT and CDR2 SNEGSKA (reference sequence). CDR3 sequence: CSAGSGTASYEQYF. The DNA of the CDR3 is TGCAGTGCTGGATCCGGGACAGCTTCCTACGAGCAGTACTTC.

The chain combines TRBV29-1 with TRBJ1-2; no firm D call. The ends were cut back, 7 bases at V and 0 bases at J, with 12 bases in the middle. The CDR3 contains 13 residues. Germline lookup yields CDR1 SQVTM and CDR2 ANQGSEA. Here the CDR3 DNA reads TGCAGCGCGGATGAGGCGGCTAACTATGGCTACACCTTC. It encodes CSADEAANYGYTF.

The V call is TRBV5-1, the J call TRBJ1-1, with D unclear. CDR3 size: 14 residues. V was pared by 2 bases and J by 1 base, with 9 bases between. Germline lookup yields CDR1 SGHRS and CDR2 YFSETQ. CDR3 amino acids: CASSFGNTNTEAFF. CDR3 in DNA: TGCGCCAGCAGCTTCGGGAACACGAACACTGAAGCTTTCTTT.

This clonotype was observed many times. The chain couples TRBV6-4 to TRBJ2-6; TRBD1 agrees at 7 bases. The CDR3 has 16 amino acids. V lost 5 bases and J lost 4; bases outside the gene matches: 8. Germline V gives CDR1 MRHNA, CDR2 SNTAGT. The DNA of the CDR3 is TGTGCCAGCAGTAAAACCACAGGGGTCGGGGCCAACGTCCTGACTTTC. It specifies CASSKTTGVGANVLTF.

This clonotype has a single count. A far larger clone is one base from this, pointing to a likely read error. The chain links TRBV7-8 to TRBJ2-7, with TRBD1 identical over 9 bases. The CDR3 has 14 amino acids. The germline gives CDR1 SGHVS, CDR2 FQNEAQ. Here the CDR3 DNA reads TGCGCCAGCAGCCAAGAACAGGGGGCTTACGAGCAGTACTTC. This codes for CASSQEQGAYEQYF.

At least ten counts were recorded for this clonotype. The chain carries TRBV19 and TRBJ1-1; D remains unclear. The V and J ends lost 7 bases and 0 bases respectively, with 3 bases between them. The CDR3 loop spans 11 amino acids. Germline V gene data show CDR1 as LNHDA and CDR2 as SQIVND (reference sequence). The CDR3 loop is CASKMNTEAFF. The CDR3 nucleotides read TGTGCCAGTAAAATGAACACTGAAGCTTTCTTT.

Remarks on this clonotype: The junction does not match germline at one end; this may be a read error. The V gene is TRBV7-8, the J gene TRBJ2-1; TRBD2 matches 11 bases. The CDR3 is made up of 17 amino acids. Per germline, CDR1 SGHVS and CDR2 FQNEAQ. The CDR3 spells CASSLGGLAGGYNEQFF. The CDR3 region has the DNA TGTGCCAGCAGTTTAGGGGGCCTAGCGGGGGGCTACAATGAGCAGTTCTTC.

Turning to this clonotype: An end of the junction does not agree with germline; a read error may underlie this. The rearrangement uses TRBV29-1 and TRBJ2-5; maybe TRBD2 (5 bases). The CDR3 contains 11 residues. CDR1 and CDR2 (germline): SQVTM, ANQGSEA. The CDR3 sequence: CSVVRRETHNF. The DNA for the CDR3 is TGCAGCGTAGTTCGTAGGGAGACCCACAACTTC.

The V and J genes are TRBV6-1 and TRBJ2-2; possible D gene TRBD2, 6 bases. Germline values: CDR1 MNHNS, CDR2 SASEGT. CDR3 length: 12 residues. This CDR3 reads CAEEGYSGELFF. The CDR3 DNA follows: TGTGCGGAGGAGGGTTACTCCGGGGAGCTGTTTTTT.

This chain uses TRBV9 with TRBJ1-1, with D perhaps TRBD1 (5 bases). V shed 3 bases and J shed 7 bases, with 13 bases lying between them. The CDR3 is 13 amino acids. Germline CDR1 SGDLS, CDR2 YYNGEE. The CDR3 coding sequence is TGTGCCAGCAGCGGGACCGGGACTAATGAAGCTTTCTTT. Its translation is CASSGTGTNEAFF. Looking up the rest from reference TRBV9 and TRBJ1-1 gives the full variable domain: DSGVTQTPKHLITATGQRVTLRCSPRSGDLSVYWYQQSLDQGLQFLIQYYNGEERAKGNILERFSAQQFPDLHSELNLSSLELGDSALYFCASSGTGTNEAFFGQGTRLTVV.

In regard to this clonotype: Given a much more abundant clone one base away, this may be a read error. V usage is TRBV12-3 or TRBV12-4 and J usage is TRBJ1-2; D possibly corresponds to TRBD1 (6 bases). The CDR3 sequence is 13 residues long. CDR3 sequence: CVSTTTGNYGYTF. The DNA of the CDR3 is TGTGTCAGCACCACAACAGGGAACTATGGCTACACCTTC.

The V and J genes are TRBV9 and TRBJ2-1; 9 nucleotides agree with TRBD1. This CDR3 is 16 amino acids long. Germline CDR1 and CDR2: SGDLS and YYNGEE. V was clipped by 2 bases and J by 6 bases; unmatched bases: 9. CDR3 bases: TGTGCCAGCAGCGTGTCGTACGGACAGGGGAGCAATGAGCAGTTCTTC. It is translated as CASSVSYGQGSNEQFF.

This clonotype occurred many times. This chain links TRBV19 with TRBJ2-1; 12 bases align to TRBD1. Germline V gives CDR1 LNHDA, CDR2 SQIVND (reference sequence). This CDR3 region has 17 residues. Trimming removed 5 bases from V and 0 bases from J; junction bases left unmatched: 5. The CDR3: CASSGDRGRSSYNEQFF. CDR3 bases: TGTGCCAGTAGTGGGGACAGGGGGCGAAGCTCCTACAATGAGCAGTTCTTC.

This clonotype occurred many times. The rearrangement uses TRBV5-1 and TRBJ2-3, with a tentative D call TRBD2 (5 bases). There are 15 residues in the CDR3. Germline V gene data show CDR1 as SGHRS and CDR2 as YFSETQ. With 4 bases removed from V and 4 bases from J, the gap between germline ends came to 16 bases. The chain's CDR3 is CASSGRDTSPDTQYF. The CDR3 nucleotides are TGCGCCAGCAGCGGCCGGGATACGAGCCCAGATACGCAGTATTTT.

This clonotype was detected ten times or more. The chain joins TRBV28 to TRBJ1-6; no clear D gene. The germline CDR1 and CDR2 sequences are MDHEN and SYDVKM. The length of the CDR3 is 15 residues. Deletions cut 1 base from V and 7 bases from J, with 11 bases between. This chain's CDR3 is CASSLLLQVNSPLHF. The CDR3 coding sequence is TGTGCCAGCAGTTTATTGTTGCAGGTGAATTCACCCCTCCACTTT.

The V and J genes are TRBV24-1 and TRBJ1-1; possibly TRBD1 for D (5 bases). Looked up from germline, CDR1 is KGHDR and CDR2 is SFDVKD. With 2 bases removed from V and 5 bases from J, the gap between germline ends came to 8 bases. The CDR3 is 13 amino acids. DNA of the CDR3: TGTGCCACCAGTGATTCCCAGGGTACTGAAGCTTTCTTT. This encodes CATSDSQGTEAFF.

This chain uses TRBV12-3 or TRBV12-4 with TRBJ2-2; perhaps D is TRBD1 or TRBD2 (5 bases each). This CDR3 has 15 residues. Trimming stripped 6 bases from V and 5 bases from J, with 16 bases between. CDR3 amino acids: CASSQGTSRTGELFF. Written as DNA, the CDR3 is TGTGCCAGCAGCCAAGGGACGTCGAGAACCGGGGAGCTGTTTTTT.

This rearrangement joins TRBV5-1 to TRBJ2-3; TRBD2 matches at 9 bases. Trimming took 2 bases from V and 8 from J; bases not matched to a gene: 12. From germline, CDR1 is SGHRS and CDR2 YFSETQ. The CDR3 runs 16 residues. The CDR3 region is CASSFELAGGTGTQYF. CDR3 in DNA: TGCGCCAGCAGCTTCGAACTAGCGGGCGGGACGGGTACGCAGTATTTT. Variable domain in full (rest from reference TRBV5-1 and TRBJ2-3): KAGVTQTPRYLIKTRGQQVTLSCSPISGHRSVSWYQQTPGQGLQFLFEYFSETQRNKGNFPGRFSGRQFSNSRSEMNVSTLELGDSALYLCASSFELAGGTGTQYFGPGTRLTVL.

V and J are TRBV20-1 and TRBJ2-7, with a weak D call TRBD1 (6 bases). The CDR3 loop spans 14 amino acids. The ends were cut back, 6 bases at V and 3 bases at J, with 18 bases in the middle. Germline CDR1 DFQATT, CDR2 SNEGSKA (reference sequence). CDR3 loop: CSAARQADLYEQYF. The CDR3 DNA reads as TGCAGTGCAGCTAGACAGGCGGACCTCTACGAGCAGTACTTC.

The V and J genes are TRBV7-2 and TRBJ2-1; the match to TRBD2 covers 7 bases. V lost 2 bases and J lost 1; bases outside the gene matches: 11. Germline CDR1 SGHTA, CDR2 FQGNSA. The CDR3 runs 18 residues. The DNA for the CDR3 is TGTGCCAGCAGCTTAAACCCTTATTCTAGCGGTTCCTACAATGAGCAGTTCTTC. Translating it yields CASSLNPYSSGSYNEQFF.

The CDR3 DNA is TGCAGTGCTAGGGAGGGGGCGCCCCAAGAGACCTGGTACTTC. The encoded protein is CSAREGAPQETWYF. The chain is built from TRBV20-1 and TRBJ2-5, with D perhaps matching TRBD1 (7 bases). Germline CDR1 and CDR2: DFQATT and SNEGSKA (reference sequence). Deletions cut 3 bases from V and 13 bases from J, with 24 bases between. There are 14 residues in the CDR3.